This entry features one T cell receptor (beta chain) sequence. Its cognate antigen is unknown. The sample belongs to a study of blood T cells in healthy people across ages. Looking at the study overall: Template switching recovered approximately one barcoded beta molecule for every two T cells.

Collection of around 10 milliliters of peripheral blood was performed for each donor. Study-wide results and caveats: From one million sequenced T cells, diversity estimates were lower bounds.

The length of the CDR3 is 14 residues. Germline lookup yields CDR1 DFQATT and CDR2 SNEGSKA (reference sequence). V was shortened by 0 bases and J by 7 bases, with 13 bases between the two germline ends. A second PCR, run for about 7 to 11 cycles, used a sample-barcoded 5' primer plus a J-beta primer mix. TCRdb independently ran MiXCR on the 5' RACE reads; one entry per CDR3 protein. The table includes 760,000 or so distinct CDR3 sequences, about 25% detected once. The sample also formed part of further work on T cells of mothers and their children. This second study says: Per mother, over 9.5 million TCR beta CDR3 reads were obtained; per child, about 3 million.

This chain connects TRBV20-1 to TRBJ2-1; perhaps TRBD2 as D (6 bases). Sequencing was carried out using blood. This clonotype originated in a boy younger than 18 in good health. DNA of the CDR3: TGCAGTGCTAGAGATCGGCGGGGTAGGAATGAGCAGTTCTTC. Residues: CSARDRRGRNEQFF.